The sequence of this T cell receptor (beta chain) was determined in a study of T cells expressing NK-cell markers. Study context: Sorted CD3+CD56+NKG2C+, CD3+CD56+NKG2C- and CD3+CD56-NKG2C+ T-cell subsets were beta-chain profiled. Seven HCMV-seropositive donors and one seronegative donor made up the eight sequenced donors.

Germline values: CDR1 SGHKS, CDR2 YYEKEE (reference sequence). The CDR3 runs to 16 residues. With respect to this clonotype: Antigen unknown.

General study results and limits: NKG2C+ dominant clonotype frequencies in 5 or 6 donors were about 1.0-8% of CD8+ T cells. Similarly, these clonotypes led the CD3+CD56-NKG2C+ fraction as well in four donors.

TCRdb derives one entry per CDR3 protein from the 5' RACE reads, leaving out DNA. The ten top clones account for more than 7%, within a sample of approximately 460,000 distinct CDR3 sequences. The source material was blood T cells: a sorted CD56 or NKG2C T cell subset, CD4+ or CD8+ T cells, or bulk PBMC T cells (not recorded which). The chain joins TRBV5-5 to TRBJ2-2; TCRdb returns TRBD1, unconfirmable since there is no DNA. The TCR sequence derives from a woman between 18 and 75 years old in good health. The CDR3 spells CASSLTWDSYTGELFF.